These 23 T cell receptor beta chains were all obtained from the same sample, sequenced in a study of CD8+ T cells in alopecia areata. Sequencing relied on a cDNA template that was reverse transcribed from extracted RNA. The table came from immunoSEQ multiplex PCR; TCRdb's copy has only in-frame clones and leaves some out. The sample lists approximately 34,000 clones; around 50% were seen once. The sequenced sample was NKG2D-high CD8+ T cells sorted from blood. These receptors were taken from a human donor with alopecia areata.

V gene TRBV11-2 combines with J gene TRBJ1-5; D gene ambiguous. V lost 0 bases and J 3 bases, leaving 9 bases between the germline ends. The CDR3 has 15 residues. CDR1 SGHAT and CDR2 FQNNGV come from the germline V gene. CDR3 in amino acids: CASSLDRRANQPQHF. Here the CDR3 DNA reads TGTGCCAGCAGCTTAGATCGAAGGGCCAATCAGCCCCAGCATTTT.

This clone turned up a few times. The CDR3 region is CASSQGRDTQYF. The CDR3 DNA reads as TGCGCCAGCAGCCAAGGACGGGATACGCAGTATTTT. The chain recombines TRBV4-1 with TRBJ2-3, with D uncertain. Per the germline V gene, CDR1 is MGHRA and CDR2 is YSYEKL. The CDR3 contains 12 residues. V lost 1 base and J 6 bases, leaving 5 bases between the germline ends.

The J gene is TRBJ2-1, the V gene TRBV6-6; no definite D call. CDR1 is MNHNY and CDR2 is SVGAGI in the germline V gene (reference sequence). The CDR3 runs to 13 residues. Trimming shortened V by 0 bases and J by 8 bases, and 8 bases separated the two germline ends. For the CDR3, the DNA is TGTGCCAGCAGTTACTCGTTCCGGGATGAGCAGTTCTTC. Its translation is CASSYSFRDEQFF.

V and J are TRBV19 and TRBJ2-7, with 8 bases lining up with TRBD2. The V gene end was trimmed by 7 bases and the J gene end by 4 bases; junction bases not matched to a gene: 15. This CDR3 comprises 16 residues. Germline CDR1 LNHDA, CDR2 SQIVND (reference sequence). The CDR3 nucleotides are TGTGCCAGTAAGGGACCGGGACTAGAGCACCAATACGAGCAGTACTTC. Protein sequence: CASKGPGLEHQYEQYF.

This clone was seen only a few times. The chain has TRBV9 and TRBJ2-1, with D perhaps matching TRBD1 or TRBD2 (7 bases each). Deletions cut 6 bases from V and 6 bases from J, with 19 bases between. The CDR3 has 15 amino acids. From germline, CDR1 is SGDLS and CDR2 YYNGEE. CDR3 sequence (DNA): TGTGCCAGCACCCCAGGGGGGGGGCCGGGCAATGAGCAGTTCTTC. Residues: CASTPGGGPGNEQFF.

CDR3 nucleotides: TGTGCCAGCACCCCCCCGGCGAACACTGAAGCTTTCTTT. Amino acid sequence: CASTPPANTEAFF. V gene TRBV7-9 combines with J gene TRBJ1-1; D uncertain. Trimming removed 7 bases at V and 1 base at J, with 10 bases between. Germline V gene sequence: CDR1 SEHNR, CDR2 FQNEAQ (reference sequence). The CDR3 is made up of 13 amino acids.

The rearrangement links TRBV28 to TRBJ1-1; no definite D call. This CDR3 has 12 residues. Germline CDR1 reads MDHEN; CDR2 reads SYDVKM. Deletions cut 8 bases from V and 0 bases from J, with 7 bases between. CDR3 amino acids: CASWTMNTEAFF. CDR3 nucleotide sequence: TGTGCCAGCTGGACCATGAACACTGAAGCTTTCTTT.

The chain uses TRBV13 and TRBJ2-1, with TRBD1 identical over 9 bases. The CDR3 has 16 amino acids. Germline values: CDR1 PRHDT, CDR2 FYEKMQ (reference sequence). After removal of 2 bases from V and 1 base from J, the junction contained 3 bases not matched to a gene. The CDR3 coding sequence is TGTGCCAGCAGCTTAAGTGGGACAGGGTCCTACAATGAGCAGTTCTTC. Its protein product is CASSLSGTGSYNEQFF. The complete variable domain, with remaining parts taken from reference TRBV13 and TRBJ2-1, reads AAGVIQSPRHLIKEKRETATLKCYPIPRHDTVYWYQQGPGQDPQFLISFYEKMQSDKGSIPDRFSAQQFSDYHSELNMSSLELGDSALYFCASSLSGTGSYNEQFFGPGTRLTVL.

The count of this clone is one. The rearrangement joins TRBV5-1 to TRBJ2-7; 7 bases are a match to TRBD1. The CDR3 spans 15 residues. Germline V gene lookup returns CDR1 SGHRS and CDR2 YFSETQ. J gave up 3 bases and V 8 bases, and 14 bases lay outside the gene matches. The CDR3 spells CASSTIWDSHYEQYF. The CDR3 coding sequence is TGCGCCAGTTCGACCATTTGGGACAGTCACTACGAGCAGTACTTC. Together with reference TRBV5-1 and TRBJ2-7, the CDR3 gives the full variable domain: KAGVTQTPRYLIKTRGQQVTLSCSPISGHRSVSWYQQTPGQGLQFLFEYFSETQRNKGNFPGRFSGRQFSNSRSEMNVSTLELGDSALYLCASSTIWDSHYEQYFGPGTRLTVT.

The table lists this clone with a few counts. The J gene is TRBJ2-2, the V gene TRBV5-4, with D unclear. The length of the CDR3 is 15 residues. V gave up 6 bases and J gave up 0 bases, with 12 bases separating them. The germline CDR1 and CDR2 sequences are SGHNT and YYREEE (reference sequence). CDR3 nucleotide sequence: TGTGCCAGCATCGACCCCCAGGCGAACACCGGGGAGCTGTTTTTT. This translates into CASIDPQANTGELFF.

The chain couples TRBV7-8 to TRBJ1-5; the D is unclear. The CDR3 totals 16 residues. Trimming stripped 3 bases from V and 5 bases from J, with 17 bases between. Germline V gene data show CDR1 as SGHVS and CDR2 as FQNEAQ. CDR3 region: CASSFRTPSDYQPQHF. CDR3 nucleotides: TGTGCCAGCAGCTTCCGTACTCCCTCCGACTATCAGCCCCAGCATTTT.

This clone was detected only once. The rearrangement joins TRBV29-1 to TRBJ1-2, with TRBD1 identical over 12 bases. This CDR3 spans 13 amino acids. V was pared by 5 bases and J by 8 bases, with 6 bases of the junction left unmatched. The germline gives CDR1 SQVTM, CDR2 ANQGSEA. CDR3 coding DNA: TGCAGCGTTTGGGACAGGGGGCGTAACGGCTACACCTTC. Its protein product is CSVWDRGRNGYTF.

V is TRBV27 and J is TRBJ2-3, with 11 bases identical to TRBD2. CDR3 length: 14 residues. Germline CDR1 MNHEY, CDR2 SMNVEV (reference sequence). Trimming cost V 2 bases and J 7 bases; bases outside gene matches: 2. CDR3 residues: CASSLGLAGNTQYF. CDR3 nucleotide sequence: TGTGCCAGCAGTTTAGGACTAGCGGGCAATACGCAGTATTTT.

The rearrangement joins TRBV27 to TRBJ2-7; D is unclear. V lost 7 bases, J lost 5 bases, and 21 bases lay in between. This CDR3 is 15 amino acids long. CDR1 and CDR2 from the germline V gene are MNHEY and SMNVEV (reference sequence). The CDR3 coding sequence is TGTGCCAGCACCAAAATCGTCGGTGGTCTCCACGAGCAGTACTTC. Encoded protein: CASTKIVGGLHEQYF.

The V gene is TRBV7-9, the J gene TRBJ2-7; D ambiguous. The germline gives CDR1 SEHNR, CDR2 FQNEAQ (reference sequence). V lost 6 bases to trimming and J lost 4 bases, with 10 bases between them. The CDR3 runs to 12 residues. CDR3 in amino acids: CASSSANYEQYF. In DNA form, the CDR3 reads TGTGCCAGCAGTTCTGCGAATTACGAGCAGTACTTC.

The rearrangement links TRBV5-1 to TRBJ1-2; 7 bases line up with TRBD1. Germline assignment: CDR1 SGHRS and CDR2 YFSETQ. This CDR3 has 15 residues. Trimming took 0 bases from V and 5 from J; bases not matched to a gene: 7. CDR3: CASSLGTGPLYGYTF. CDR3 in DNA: TGCGCCAGCAGCTTGGGGACAGGACCTCTTTATGGCTACACCTTC.

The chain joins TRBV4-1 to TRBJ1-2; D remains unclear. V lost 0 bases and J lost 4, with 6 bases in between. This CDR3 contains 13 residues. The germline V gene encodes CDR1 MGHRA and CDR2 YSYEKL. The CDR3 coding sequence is TGCGCCAGCAGCCAAGAGCGCATCTATGGCTACACCTTC. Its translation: CASSQERIYGYTF.

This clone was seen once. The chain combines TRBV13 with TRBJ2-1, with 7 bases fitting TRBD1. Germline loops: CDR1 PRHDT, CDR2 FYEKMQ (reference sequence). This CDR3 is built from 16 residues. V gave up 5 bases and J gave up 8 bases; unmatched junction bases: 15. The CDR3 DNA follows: TGTGCCAGCAGCCCGGCCGGGACAGACGGGCCCCATGAGCAGTTCTTC. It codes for CASSPAGTDGPHEQFF.

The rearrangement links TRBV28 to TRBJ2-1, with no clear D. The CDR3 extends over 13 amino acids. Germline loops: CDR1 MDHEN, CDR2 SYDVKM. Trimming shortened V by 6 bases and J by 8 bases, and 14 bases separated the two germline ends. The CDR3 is CASSPRRADEQFF. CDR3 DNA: TGTGCCAGCAGCCCCCGTCGAGCCGATGAGCAGTTCTTC.

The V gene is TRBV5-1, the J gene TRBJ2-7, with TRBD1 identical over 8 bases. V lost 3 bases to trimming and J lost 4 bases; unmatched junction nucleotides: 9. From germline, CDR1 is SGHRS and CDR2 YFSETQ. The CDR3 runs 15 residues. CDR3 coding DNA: TGCGCCAGCAGCTGGGTGGGACAGGAAGCTTACGAGCAGTACTTC. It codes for CASSWVGQEAYEQYF. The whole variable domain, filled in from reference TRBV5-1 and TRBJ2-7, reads KAGVTQTPRYLIKTRGQQVTLSCSPISGHRSVSWYQQTPGQGLQFLFEYFSETQRNKGNFPGRFSGRQFSNSRSEMNVSTLELGDSALYLCASSWVGQEAYEQYFGPGTRLTVT.

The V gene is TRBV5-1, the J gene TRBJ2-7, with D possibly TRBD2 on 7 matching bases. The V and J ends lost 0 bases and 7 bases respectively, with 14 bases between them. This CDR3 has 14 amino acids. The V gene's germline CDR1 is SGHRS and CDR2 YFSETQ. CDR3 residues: CASSLARGTREQYF. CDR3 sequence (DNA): TGCGCCAGCAGCTTGGCGCGGGGGACAAGGGAGCAGTACTTC. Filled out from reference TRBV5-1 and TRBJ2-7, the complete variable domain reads KAGVTQTPRYLIKTRGQQVTLSCSPISGHRSVSWYQQTPGQGLQFLFEYFSETQRNKGNFPGRFSGRQFSNSRSEMNVSTLELGDSALYLCASSLARGTREQYFGPGTRLTVT.

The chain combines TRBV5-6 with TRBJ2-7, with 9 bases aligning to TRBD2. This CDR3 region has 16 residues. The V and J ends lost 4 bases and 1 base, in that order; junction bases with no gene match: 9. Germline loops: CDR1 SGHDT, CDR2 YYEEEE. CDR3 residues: CASSPFSGRRSYEQYF. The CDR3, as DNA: TGTGCCAGCAGCCCATTCAGCGGGAGGAGGTCCTACGAGCAGTACTTC.

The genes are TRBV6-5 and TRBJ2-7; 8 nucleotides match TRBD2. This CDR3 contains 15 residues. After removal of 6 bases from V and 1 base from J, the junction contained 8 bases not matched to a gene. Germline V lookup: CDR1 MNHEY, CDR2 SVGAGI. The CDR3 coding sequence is TGTGCCAGCAGCTCCAGGACTAGCATGTCCTACGAGCAGTACTTC. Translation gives CASSSRTSMSYEQYF.